The rows below give T cell receptor beta chains drawn from one sample of a study of T cells in Graves' hyperthyroidism and ophthalmopathy. TCRdb passed the multiplex PCR reads through MiXCR, listing each CDR3 protein once. This table holds around 600,000 distinct CDR3 sequences, about 16% found once. Sequencing used blood. The receptors come from a woman aged 40 to 50 with Graves' ophthalmopathy. CDR3s include the opening cysteine and the closing phenylalanine or tryptophan.

cdr3_aa	v_call	j_call
CASRAPRLAGAIYHNEQFF	TRBV27	TRBJ2-1
CASSPTRTGRYEQYF	TRBV28	TRBJ2-7
CASSSTGHYSYEQYF	TRBV27	TRBJ2-7
CASNPQAYQPQHF	TRBV19	TRBJ1-5
CASSVSDGFSLEAFF	TRBV9	TRBJ1-1
CASSPRGQGLPGNTIYF	TRBV7-8	TRBJ1-3
CASSSGLPKYEQYF	TRBV28	TRBJ2-7
CASSYGQVILSNQPQHF	TRBV6-6	TRBJ1-5
CASTRSLPNYGYTF	TRBV7-9	TRBJ1-2
CSARPRGVGSRETQYF	TRBV20-1	TRBJ2-5
CASSSFRDRVYEQYF	TRBV7-2	TRBJ2-7
CASSLTTNTEAFF	TRBV12-3/TRBV12-4	TRBJ1-1
CASTLVKTSGQETQYF	TRBV11-2	TRBJ2-5
CASSPGVQYTEAFF	TRBV18	TRBJ1-1
CASSQDRLAGRNEQFF	TRBV3-1	TRBJ2-1
CASSTPGMNTEAFF	TRBV6-1	TRBJ1-1
CAGGGGTVNYGYTF	TRBV7-9	TRBJ1-2
CAISGSGTSGYNEQFF	TRBV10-3	TRBJ2-1
CASSDGGTGQETQYF	TRBV6-1	TRBJ2-5
CSARDLAGVYYEQYF	TRBV20-1	TRBJ2-7